This T cell receptor beta chain was retrieved from a study of CD8+ T cells in alopecia areata. This clone was picked up a small number of times. As the sequencing template, cDNA was produced by extracting RNA and reverse transcribing it. Method: immunoSEQ multiplex PCR; TCRdb's copy keeps in-frame clones and lacks some. This table holds 55,000 to 75,000 clones, roughly half found once. Germline CDR1 and CDR2: SQVTM and ANQGSEA. This CDR3 is built from 12 residues. V was trimmed by 5 bases and J by 5 bases, leaving 13 bases between them. Sequenced here: CD8+ T cells sorted from blood, sampled at week 0. The gene calls are TRBV29-1 and TRBJ2-7; TRBD1 might be the D (5 bases). The receptor comes from a human donor with alopecia areata. The CDR3 region has the DNA TGCAGCGTTAATTGGGGCGGCAACGAGCAGTACTTC. Its translation: CSVNWGGNEQYF.